A selection of T cell receptor beta chains follows, all from one sample in a study of blood T cell repertoires in COVID-19. This table comes from immunoSEQ multiplex PCR, and its TCRdb copy is limited to in-frame clones, with some not included. The sample carries about 83,000 clones, 70% to 90% recorded once. The material sequenced was peripheral blood. These receptors came from an elderly woman with acute or convalescent COVID-19. The CDR3 runs from the conserved cysteine through the conserved F or W. Each record gives: J gene, clone size, V gene, D gene, CDR3 protein, CDR3 DNA. A D gene is named only where the DNA matches it firmly. Size is omitted from some rows. Given values are once, few, many or a class for expanded clones.

TRBJ2-2,once,TRBV9,TRBD1,CASRDGRQGRTGELFF,TGTGCCAGCAGGGACGGAAGACAGGGGCGGACCGGGGAGCTGTTTTTT
TRBJ1-2,-,TRBV28,-,CASSPQPARAGGYTF,TGTGCCAGCAGTCCCCAGCCGGCGAGGGCGGGTGGCTACACCTTC
TRBJ2-4,-,TRBV3-1/TRBV3-2,-,CASSQELSIAKNIQYF,TGTGCCAGCAGCCAAGAGCTATCTATAGCCAAAAACATTCAGTACTTC
TRBJ1-2,-,TRBV7-2,TRBD1,CASSDRTGFGKGYTF,TGTGCCAGCAGCGATAGGACAGGGTTCGGAAAAGGCTACACCTTC
TRBJ1-2,-,TRBV5-6,-,CASSFGGAEGYTF,TGTGCCAGCAGCTTCGGGGGGGCAGAGGGCTACACCTTC
TRBJ1-4,-,TRBV11-3,-,CASSLVGSANEKLFF,TGTGCCAGCAGCTTAGTCGGGTCAGCTAATGAAAAACTGTTTTTT
TRBJ2-5,-,TRBV6-4,-,CASSINQTDQETQYF,TGTGCCAGCAGTATAAACCAAACAGACCAAGAGACCCAGTACTTC
TRBJ1-1,-,TRBV6-5,TRBD1,CASDSTGGATEAFF,TGTGCCAGCGACTCGACAGGGGGCGCGACTGAAGCTTTCTTT
TRBJ2-4,-,TRBV12-5,-,CASGNNVGGGNIQYF,TGTGCTAGTGGTAACAACGTAGGGGGAGGGAACATTCAGTACTTC
TRBJ1-1,-,TRBV18,-,CASSPGGQGNTEAFF,TGTGCCAGCTCACCAGGTGGGCAGGGGAACACTGAAGCTTTCTTT
TRBJ2-3,-,TRBV19,-,CASRGRDTDTQYF,TGTGCCAGTAGGGGCAGGGACACAGATACGCAGTATTTT
TRBJ2-3,-,TRBV5-5,TRBD2,CASSLRAGGADTQYF,TGTGCCAGCAGCTTGAGGGCGGGGGGGGCAGATACGCAGTATTTT
TRBJ1-2,-,TRBV11-3,-,CASSLDSNYGYTF,TGTGCCAGCAGCTTAGACAGTAACTATGGCTACACCTTC
TRBJ1-5,-,TRBV27,-,CASSPRAGDGNQPQHF,TGTGCCAGCAGCCCAAGGGCAGGGGATGGCAATCAGCCCCAGCATTTT
TRBJ2-3,-,TRBV19,TRBD2,CASSILAGLAGTDTQYF,TGTGCCAGTAGTATTCTGGCTGGGCTAGCGGGCACAGATACGCAGTATTTT
TRBJ1-3,-,TRBV5-8,TRBD1,CASSPPRPGGGNTIYF,TGTGCCAGCAGCCCGCCGCGTCCAGGGGGCGGAAACACCATATATTTT
TRBJ2-7,once,TRBV5-4,TRBD1,CASSLGDRPYEQYF,TGTGCCAGCAGCTTGGGGGACAGGCCCTACGAGCAGTACTTC
TRBJ2-6,-,TRBV6-1,TRBD1,CASSVDRVSNSGANVLTF,TGTGCCAGCAGTGTGGACAGGGTGTCGAACTCTGGGGCCAACGTCCTGACTTTC
TRBJ2-7,-,TRBV5-6,TRBD1,CASSLRDRAPYEQYF,TGTGCCAGCAGCCTGAGGGACAGAGCCCCCTACGAGCAGTACTTC
TRBJ2-1,-,TRBV5-1,-,CASSSGIFQGNEQFF,TGCGCCAGCAGCTCAGGTATTTTCCAAGGAAATGAGCAGTTCTTC
TRBJ2-3,-,TRBV18,TRBD1,CASSPRTGGTDTQYF,TGTGCCAGCTCACCACGGACAGGGGGCACAGATACGCAGTATTTT
TRBJ2-5,-,TRBV5-4,-,CASSSSGLVGAETQYF,TGTGCCAGCAGCTCCTCAGGGCTGGTGGGGGCAGAGACCCAGTACTTC
TRBJ2-1,-,TRBV2,TRBD2,CASSPSGGGGNEQFF,TGTGCCAGCAGCCCTAGCGGGGGGGGTGGGAATGAGCAGTTCTTC
TRBJ1-1,-,TRBV10-1,-,CASSGQMNTEAFF,TGCGCCAGCAGTGGACAGATGAACACTGAAGCTTTCTTT
TRBJ2-7,-,TRBV19,-,CASSIGQAYEQYF,TGTGCCAGTAGTATAGGACAGGCCTACGAGCAGTACTTC